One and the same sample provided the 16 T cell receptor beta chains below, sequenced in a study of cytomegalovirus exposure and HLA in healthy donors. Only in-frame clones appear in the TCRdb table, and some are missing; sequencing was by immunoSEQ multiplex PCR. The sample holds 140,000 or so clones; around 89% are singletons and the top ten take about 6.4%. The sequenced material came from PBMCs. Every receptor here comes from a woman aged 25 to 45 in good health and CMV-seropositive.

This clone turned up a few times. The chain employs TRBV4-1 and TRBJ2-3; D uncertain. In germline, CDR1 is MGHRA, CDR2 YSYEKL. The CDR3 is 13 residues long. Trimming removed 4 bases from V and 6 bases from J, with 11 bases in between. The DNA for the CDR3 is TGCGCCAGCAGCCTCCTTGTTGTGGATACGCAGTATTTT. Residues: CASSLLVVDTQYF.

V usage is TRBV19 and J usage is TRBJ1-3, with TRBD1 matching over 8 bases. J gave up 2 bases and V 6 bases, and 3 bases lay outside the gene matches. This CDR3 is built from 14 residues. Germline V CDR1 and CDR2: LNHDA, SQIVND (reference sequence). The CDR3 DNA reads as TGTGCCAGTAGACAGGGGGGAACTGGAAACACCATATATTTT. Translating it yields CASRQGGTGNTIYF. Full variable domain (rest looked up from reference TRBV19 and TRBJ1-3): DGGITQSPKYLFRKEGQNVTLSCEQNLNHDAMYWYRQDPGQGLRLIYYSQIVNDFQKGDIAEGYSVSREKKESFPLTVTSAQKNPTAFYLCASRQGGTGNTIYFGEGSWLTVV.

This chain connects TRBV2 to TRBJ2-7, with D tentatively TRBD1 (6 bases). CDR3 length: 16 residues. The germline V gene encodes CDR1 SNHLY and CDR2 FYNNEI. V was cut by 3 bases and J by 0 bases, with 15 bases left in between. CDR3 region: CASSEGQPQDSYEQYF. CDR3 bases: TGTGCCAGCAGTGAGGGACAACCCCAGGACTCCTACGAGCAGTACTTC.

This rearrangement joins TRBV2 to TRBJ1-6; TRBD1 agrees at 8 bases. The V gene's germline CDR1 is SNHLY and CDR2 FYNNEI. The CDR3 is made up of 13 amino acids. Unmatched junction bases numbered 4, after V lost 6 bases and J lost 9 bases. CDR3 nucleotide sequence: TGTGCCAGCAGAAGGACAGGGCCTTCACCCCTCCACTTT. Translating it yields CASRRTGPSPLHF.

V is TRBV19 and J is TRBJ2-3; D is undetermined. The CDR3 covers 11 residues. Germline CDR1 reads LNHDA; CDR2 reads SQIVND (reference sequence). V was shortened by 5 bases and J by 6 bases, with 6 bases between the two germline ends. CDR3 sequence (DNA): TGTGCCAGTAGTGTTATGGATACGCAGTATTTT. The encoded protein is CASSVMDTQYF.

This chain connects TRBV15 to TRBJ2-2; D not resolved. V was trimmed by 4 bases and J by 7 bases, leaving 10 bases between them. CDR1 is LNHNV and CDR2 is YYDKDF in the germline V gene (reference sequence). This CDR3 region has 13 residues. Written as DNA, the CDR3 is TGTGCCACCAGCATGAGGTTGGGCGGGGAGCTGTTTTTT. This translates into CATSMRLGGELFF.

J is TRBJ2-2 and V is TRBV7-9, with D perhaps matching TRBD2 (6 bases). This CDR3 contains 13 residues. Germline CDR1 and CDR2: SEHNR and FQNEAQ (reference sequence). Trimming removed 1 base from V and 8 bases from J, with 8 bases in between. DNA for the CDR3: TGTGCCAGCAGCTTAGAAGGACTAGGGGAGCTGTTTTTT. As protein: CASSLEGLGELFF.

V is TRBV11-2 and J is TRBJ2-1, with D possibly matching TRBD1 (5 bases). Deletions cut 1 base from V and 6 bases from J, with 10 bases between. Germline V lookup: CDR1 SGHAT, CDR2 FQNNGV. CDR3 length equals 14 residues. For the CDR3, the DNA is TGTGCCAGCAGCTTAGCTCAGGGTCGCAATGAGCAGTTCTTC. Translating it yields CASSLAQGRNEQFF.

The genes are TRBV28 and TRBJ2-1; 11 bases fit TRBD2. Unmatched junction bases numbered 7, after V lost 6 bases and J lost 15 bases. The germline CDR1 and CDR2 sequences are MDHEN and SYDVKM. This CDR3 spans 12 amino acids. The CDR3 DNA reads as TGTGCCAGCAGGTCACTAGCGGGGGAGGTGTTCTTC. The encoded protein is CASRSLAGEVFF.

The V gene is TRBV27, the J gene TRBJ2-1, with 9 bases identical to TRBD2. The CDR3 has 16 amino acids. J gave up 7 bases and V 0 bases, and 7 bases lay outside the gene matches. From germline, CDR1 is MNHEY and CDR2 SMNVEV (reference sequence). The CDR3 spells CASSLSAGGMANEQFF. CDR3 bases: TGTGCCAGCAGTTTATCAGCGGGAGGTATGGCAAATGAGCAGTTCTTC.

CDR3 residues: CASSLRWASGGQETQYF. The CDR3 region has the DNA TGTGCCAGCAGCTTAAGATGGGCGAGCGGGGGGCAAGAGACCCAGTACTTC. The chain uses TRBV7-2 and TRBJ2-5; 9 nucleotides agree with TRBD2. Germline-derived CDR1 and CDR2 are SGHTA and FQGNSA. Trimming at V came to 2 bases and at J to 2 bases, leaving 9 bases not matched to a gene. The CDR3 is made up of 17 amino acids.

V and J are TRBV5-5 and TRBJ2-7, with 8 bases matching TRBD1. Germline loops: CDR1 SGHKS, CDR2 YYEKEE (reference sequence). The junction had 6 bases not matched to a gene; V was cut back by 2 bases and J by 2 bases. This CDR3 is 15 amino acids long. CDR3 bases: TGTGCCAGCAGCTTCGACAGGGGATGGGCCTACGAGCAGTACTTC. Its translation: CASSFDRGWAYEQYF.

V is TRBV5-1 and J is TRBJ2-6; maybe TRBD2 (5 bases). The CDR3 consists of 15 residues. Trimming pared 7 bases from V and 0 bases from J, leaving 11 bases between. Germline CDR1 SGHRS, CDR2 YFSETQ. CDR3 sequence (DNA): TGCGCCAGCCAGGACTTCGCCTCTGGGGCCAACGTCCTGACTTTC. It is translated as CASQDFASGANVLTF. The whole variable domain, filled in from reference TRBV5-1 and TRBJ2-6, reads KAGVTQTPRYLIKTRGQQVTLSCSPISGHRSVSWYQQTPGQGLQFLFEYFSETQRNKGNFPGRFSGRQFSNSRSEMNVSTLELGDSALYLCASQDFASGANVLTFGAGSRLTVL.

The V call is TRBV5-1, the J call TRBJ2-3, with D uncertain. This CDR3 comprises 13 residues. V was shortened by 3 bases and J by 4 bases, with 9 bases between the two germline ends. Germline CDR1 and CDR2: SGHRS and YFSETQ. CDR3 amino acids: CASSSRFPDTQYF. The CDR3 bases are TGCGCCAGCAGCTCTAGATTCCCAGATACGCAGTATTTT.

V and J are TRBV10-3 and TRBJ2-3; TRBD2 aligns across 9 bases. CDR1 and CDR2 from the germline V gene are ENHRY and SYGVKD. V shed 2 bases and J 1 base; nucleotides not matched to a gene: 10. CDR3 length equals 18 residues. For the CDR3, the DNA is TGTGCCATCAGTGAGATAGGCCTAGCGGGGCGGGGCACAGATACGCAGTATTTT. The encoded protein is CAISEIGLAGRGTDTQYF.

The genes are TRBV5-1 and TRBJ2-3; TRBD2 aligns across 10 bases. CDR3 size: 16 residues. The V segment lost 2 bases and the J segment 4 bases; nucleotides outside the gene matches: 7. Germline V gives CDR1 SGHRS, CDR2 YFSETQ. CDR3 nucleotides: TGCGCCAGCAGCTTATTGAGCGGGAGGGCCGCAGATACGCAGTATTTT. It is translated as CASSLLSGRAADTQYF. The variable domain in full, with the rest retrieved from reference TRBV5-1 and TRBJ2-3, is KAGVTQTPRYLIKTRGQQVTLSCSPISGHRSVSWYQQTPGQGLQFLFEYFSETQRNKGNFPGRFSGRQFSNSRSEMNVSTLELGDSALYLCASSLLSGRAADTQYFGPGTRLTVL.